Following are 23 T cell receptor beta chains from one sample sequenced in a study of T cells expressing NK-cell markers. For each CDR3 protein, TCRdb gives one entry from its re-call of the 5' RACE reads, without DNA. Its clone listing holds roughly 160,000 distinct CDR3 sequences. Material: blood T cells: a sorted CD56 or NKG2C T cell subset, CD4+ or CD8+ T cells, or bulk PBMC T cells (not recorded which). Receptors were obtained from a woman between 18 and 69 years old in good health.

V is TRBV5-1 and J is TRBJ2-1; without DNA, the TCRdb call of TRBD2 cannot be checked. The CDR3 contains 17 residues. Germline values: CDR1 SGHRS, CDR2 YFSETQ. CDR3 region: CASSNPEDRSSYNEQFF.

The CDR3: CASSTGGTYEQYF. This chain uses TRBV9 with TRBJ2-7; the D gene TCRdb calls, TRBD1, cannot be checked with no DNA. This CDR3 comprises 13 residues. Germline CDR1 SGDLS, CDR2 YYNGEE.

The chain couples TRBV7-2 to TRBJ2-5; without DNA, the TCRdb call of TRBD1 cannot be checked. The length of the CDR3 is 17 residues. The germline gives CDR1 SGHTA, CDR2 FQGNSA. The chain's CDR3 is CASSLYRVGQGKETQYF.

The chain joins TRBV6-1 to TRBJ2-3. Germline V CDR1 and CDR2: MNHNS, SASEGT. The CDR3 length is 15 residues. The CDR3 loop reads CASSGVPAFTDTQYF.

The rearrangement links TRBV12-3 or TRBV12-4 to TRBJ2-5; the D call from TCRdb, TRBD2, cannot be confirmed without DNA. This CDR3 comprises 18 residues. CDR3 residues: CASSLTPLLAGAQETQYF.

The chain employs TRBV4-1 and TRBJ2-6; TCRdb's D call, TRBD2, is unchecked because there is no DNA. The CDR3 sequence is 20 residues long. Germline V gene sequence: CDR1 MGHRA, CDR2 YSYEKL. CDR3 in amino acids: CASSQDPKLAGFSGANVLTF.

The V and J genes are TRBV24-1 and TRBJ1-6; the TRBD1 assignment by TCRdb is unverifiable without DNA. CDR1 KGHDR and CDR2 SFDVKD come from the germline V gene. CDR3 size: 18 residues. The CDR3 sequence: CATSDSAEKALSNSPLHF.

The rearrangement links TRBV29-1 to TRBJ2-7; TCRdb proposes TRBD2, but this gene call is untestable without DNA. The CDR3 contains 14 residues. Looked up from germline, CDR1 is SQVTM and CDR2 is ANQGSEA. The CDR3 reads CSVVQAEVSYEQYF.

V usage is TRBV3-1 and J usage is TRBJ2-2. Germline V gene sequence: CDR1 LGHDT, CDR2 YNNKEL (reference sequence). CDR3 length: 14 residues. This CDR3 is CASSTRLFTGELFF.

This chain connects TRBV27 to TRBJ2-7. CDR1 is MNHEY, CDR2 SMNVEV, per germline (reference sequence). This CDR3 contains 14 residues. The CDR3 region is CASSGGLSSYEQYF.

The chain employs TRBV9 and TRBJ2-7; TCRdb returns TRBD2, unconfirmable since there is no DNA. CDR1 is SGDLS, CDR2 YYNGEE, per germline. The CDR3 totals 18 residues. CDR3: CASSVEAEGRAGFYEQYF.

This sequence joins TRBV27 and TRBJ2-3; absent DNA, TCRdb's TRBD1 call cannot be checked. CDR3 length: 18 residues. Germline CDR1 reads MNHEY; CDR2 reads SMNVEV (reference sequence). CDR3 sequence reads: CASSFGRRGSGTTDTQYF.

V and J are TRBV7-9 and TRBJ2-3; no DNA is available, so the TRBD2 call from TCRdb remains unchecked. CDR3 length: 16 residues. Germline V gene data show CDR1 as SEHNR and CDR2 as FQNEAQ (reference sequence). The CDR3: CASSSRTSGELDTQYF.

The chain recombines TRBV20-1 with TRBJ1-5. The length of the CDR3 is 16 residues. Germline CDR1 reads DFQATT; CDR2 reads SNEGSKA (reference sequence). CDR3 residues: CSARDTRQLSNQPQHF.

The chain recombines TRBV18 with TRBJ2-7; TCRdb outputs TRBD1, but without DNA this stays unchecked. Germline CDR1 KGHSH, CDR2 LQKENI. The CDR3 is 15 residues long. CDR3 residues: CASSPRGTGGSEQYF.

The chain links TRBV7-2 to TRBJ2-1; TCRdb outputs TRBD2, but without DNA this stays unchecked. Per the germline V gene, CDR1 is SGHTA and CDR2 is FQGNSA. The CDR3 extends over 15 amino acids. CDR3 residues: CASSPLAGGNNEQFF.

The chain has TRBV9 and TRBJ2-5; the D gene TCRdb calls, TRBD2, cannot be checked with no DNA. From germline, CDR1 is SGDLS and CDR2 YYNGEE. This CDR3 has 16 residues. The CDR3 protein is CASSVQAGGPQETQYF.

This chain connects TRBV4-1 to TRBJ1-2. The germline V gene encodes CDR1 MGHRA and CDR2 YSYEKL. The CDR3 extends over 15 amino acids. This CDR3 is CASSQDFTFNYGYTF.

This chain uses TRBV18 with TRBJ2-3; TCRdb calls TRBD1, which cannot be checked without DNA. From germline, CDR1 is KGHSH and CDR2 LQKENI. The CDR3 sequence is 17 residues long. The CDR3 protein is CASSPPTTGGQGATQYF. Together with reference TRBV18 and TRBJ2-3, the CDR3 gives the full variable domain: NAGVMQNPRHLVRRRGQEARLRCSPMKGHSHVYWYRQLPEEGLKFMVYLQKENIIDESGMPKERFSAEFPKEGPSILRIQQVVRGDSAAYFCASSPPTTGGQGATQYFGPGTRLTVL.

V is TRBV28 and J is TRBJ1-1; TCRdb's D gene call, TRBD1, goes unchecked for lack of DNA. The CDR3 extends over 18 amino acids. Germline V gene sequence: CDR1 MDHEN, CDR2 SYDVKM. CDR3 sequence reads: CASSPPATAYAENTEAFF.

The chain has TRBV5-1 and TRBJ2-3; TCRdb proposes TRBD2, but this gene call is untestable without DNA. Germline loops: CDR1 SGHRS, CDR2 YFSETQ. The CDR3 is 17 amino acids. CDR3 in amino acids: CASSFSFGPSSTDTQYF.

This chain joins TRBV19 and TRBJ1-5; TCRdb picks TRBD1, but there is no DNA to check that call. Germline V gene sequence: CDR1 LNHDA, CDR2 SQIVND (reference sequence). The CDR3 sequence is 15 residues long. CDR3 protein: CATDPGRAANQPQHF.

This chain connects TRBV29-1 to TRBJ1-4. The germline CDR1 and CDR2 sequences are SQVTM and ANQGSEA. This CDR3 spans 13 amino acids. The CDR3 loop is CSGTVGTNEKLFF. Filled out from reference TRBV29-1 and TRBJ1-4, the complete variable domain reads SAVISQKPSRDICQRGTSLTIQCQVDSQVTMMFWYRQQPGQSLTLIATANQGSEATYESGFVIDKFPISRPNLTFSTLTVSNMSPEDSSIYLCSGTVGTNEKLFFGSGTQLSVL.